This TCR beta chain was captured in a study of T cell responses to AZD1222 COVID-19 vaccine. Germline V CDR1 and CDR2: SEHNR, FQNEAQ (reference sequence). V shed 5 bases and J 8 bases; nucleotides not matched to a gene: 10. This CDR3 is built from 16 residues. Study-wide points: Epitopes outside B.1.351 and B.1.1.7 mutated regions reportedly drew nearly half of spike TCRs.

This clone was counted a single time. Antigen unknown. The table came from immunoSEQ multiplex PCR; TCRdb's copy has only in-frame clones and leaves some out. The profile shows more than 95,000 clones, 90% of them singletons. This material consisted of peripheral blood, taken on day 0 of AZD1222 vaccination. The source of this sequence is an adult in good health. The chain couples TRBV7-9 to TRBJ2-1; 12 nucleotides match TRBD1. The DNA of the CDR3 is TGTGCCAGCAGCCTTGGGACAGGGGGCAGATGGTATGAGCAGTTCTTC. Translated: CASSLGTGGRWYEQFF.